This TCR beta chain derives from a study of shared clonotypes between healthy human individuals. The germline CDR1 and CDR2 sequences are SGHTS and YDEGEE. The CDR3 is made up of 13 amino acids. Trimming left V 2 bases short and J 2 bases short, with 8 bases between. Study results and caveats: Clonotype sharing among donors was thought likely to change with sequencing depth.

This clone was observed a single time. Its target is unknown. Healthy HIV-negative adults with no recent acute infections or vaccinations were recruited as donors. Adults of Caucasian background living in Nashville, Tennessee made up all donors. Assay: immunoSEQ multiplex PCR; the TCRdb copy retains only in-frame clones and omits some. This sample has roughly 500,000 clones; almost 80% occur once, and the top ten carry about 11%. The material sequenced was PBMCs. This sequence joins TRBV5-8 and TRBJ2-7; no clear D gene. The TCR comes from a woman between 35 and 50 years old in good health. Some clones in this sample may be carry-over from other donors' samples. CDR3 sequence: CASSLNAPYEQYF. CDR3 nucleotide sequence: TGTGCCAGCAGCTTAAATGCCCCCTACGAGCAGTACTTC.